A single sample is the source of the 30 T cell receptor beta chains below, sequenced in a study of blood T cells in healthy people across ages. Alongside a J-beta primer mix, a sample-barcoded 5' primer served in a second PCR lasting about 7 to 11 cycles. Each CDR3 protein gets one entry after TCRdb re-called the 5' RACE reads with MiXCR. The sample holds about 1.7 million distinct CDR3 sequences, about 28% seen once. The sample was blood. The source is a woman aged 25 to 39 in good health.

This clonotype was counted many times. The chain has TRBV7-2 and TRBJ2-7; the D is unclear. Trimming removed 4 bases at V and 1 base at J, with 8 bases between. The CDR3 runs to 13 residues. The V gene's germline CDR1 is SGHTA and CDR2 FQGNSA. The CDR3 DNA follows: TGTGCCAGCAGCTCCCCGATTTCCTACGAGCAGTACTTC. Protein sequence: CASSSPISYEQYF.

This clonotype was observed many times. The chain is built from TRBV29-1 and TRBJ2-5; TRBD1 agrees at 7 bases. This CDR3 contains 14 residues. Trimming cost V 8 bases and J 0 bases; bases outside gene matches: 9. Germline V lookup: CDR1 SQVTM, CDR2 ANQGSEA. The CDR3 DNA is TGCAGCTTTTTGACGGGACAGAACCAAGAGACCCAGTACTTC. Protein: CSFLTGQNQETQYF.

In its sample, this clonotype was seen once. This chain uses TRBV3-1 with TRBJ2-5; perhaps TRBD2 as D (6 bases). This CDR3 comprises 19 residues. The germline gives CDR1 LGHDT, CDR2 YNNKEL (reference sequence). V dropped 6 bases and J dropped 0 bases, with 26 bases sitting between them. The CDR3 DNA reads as TGTGCCAGCAGTCACACTACTTGGGCTGGCGGGGAGTACCAAGAGACCCAGTACTTC. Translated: CASSHTTWAGGEYQETQYF.

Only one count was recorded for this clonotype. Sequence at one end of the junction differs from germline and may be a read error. CDR3 DNA: TGTACCAGCAGCAGACAGGGAGGCAAGTACGAGCAGTACTTC. Protein: CTSSRQGGKYEQYF. This chain joins TRBV7-9 and TRBJ2-7; D might be TRBD1 (7 bases). The V gene's germline CDR1 is SEHNR and CDR2 FQNEAQ (reference sequence). The CDR3 spans 14 residues.

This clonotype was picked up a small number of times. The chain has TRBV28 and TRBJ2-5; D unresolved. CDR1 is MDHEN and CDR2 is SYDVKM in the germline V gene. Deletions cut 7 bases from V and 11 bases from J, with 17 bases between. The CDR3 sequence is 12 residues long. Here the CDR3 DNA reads TGTGCCAGCATTTCCACGGCGCTAGAGCAGTACTTC. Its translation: CASISTALEQYF.

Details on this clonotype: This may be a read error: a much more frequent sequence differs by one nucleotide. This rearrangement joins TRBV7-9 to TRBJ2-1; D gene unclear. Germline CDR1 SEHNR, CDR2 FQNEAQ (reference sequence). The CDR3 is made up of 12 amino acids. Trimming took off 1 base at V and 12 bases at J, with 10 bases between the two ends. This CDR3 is CASSLGYDGQFF. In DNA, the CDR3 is TGTGCCAGCAGCTTAGGATACGATGGGCAGTTCTTC. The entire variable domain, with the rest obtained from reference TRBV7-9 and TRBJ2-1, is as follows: DTGVSQNPRHKITKRGQNVTFRCDPISEHNRLYWYRQTLGQGPEFLTYFQNEAQLEKSRLLSDRFSAERPKGSFSTLEIQRTEQGDSAMYLCASSLGYDGQFFGPGTRLTVL.

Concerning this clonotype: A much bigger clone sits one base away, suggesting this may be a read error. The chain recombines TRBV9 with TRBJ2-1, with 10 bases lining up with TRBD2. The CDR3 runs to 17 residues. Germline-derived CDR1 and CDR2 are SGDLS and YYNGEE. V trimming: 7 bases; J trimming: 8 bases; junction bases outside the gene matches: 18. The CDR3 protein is CASGAGGDPAGGYEQFF. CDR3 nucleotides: TGTGCCAGCGGAGCGGGAGGGGACCCTGCGGGGGGGTATGAGCAGTTCTTC.

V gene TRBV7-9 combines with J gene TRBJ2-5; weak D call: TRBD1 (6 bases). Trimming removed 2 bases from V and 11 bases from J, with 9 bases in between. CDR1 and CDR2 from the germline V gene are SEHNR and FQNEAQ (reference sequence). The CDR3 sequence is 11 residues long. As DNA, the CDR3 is TGTGCCAGCAGCTTAAGGGGGAAGCAGTACTTC. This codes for CASSLRGKQYF.

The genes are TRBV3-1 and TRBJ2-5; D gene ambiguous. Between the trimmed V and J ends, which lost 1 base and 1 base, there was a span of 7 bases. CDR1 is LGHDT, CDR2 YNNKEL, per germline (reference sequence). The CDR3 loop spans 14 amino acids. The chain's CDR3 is CASSQVGTQETQYF. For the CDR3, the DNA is TGTGCCAGCAGCCAAGTAGGCACCCAAGAGACCCAGTACTTC.

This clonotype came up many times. CDR3 DNA: TGTGCCACCAGCAGAGACGGAGGGGAAGGCTCCTACGAGCAGTACTTC. Its protein is CATSRDGGEGSYEQYF. The chain employs TRBV15 and TRBJ2-7; tentative D call: TRBD2 (6 bases). The CDR3 loop spans 16 amino acids. The germline gives CDR1 LNHNV, CDR2 YYDKDF (reference sequence). The V and J ends lost 0 bases and 0 bases respectively, with 12 bases between them.

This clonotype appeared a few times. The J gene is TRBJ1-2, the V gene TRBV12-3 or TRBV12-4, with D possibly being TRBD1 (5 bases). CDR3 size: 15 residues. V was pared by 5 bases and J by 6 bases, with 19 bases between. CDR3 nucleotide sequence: TGTGCCAGCAGTCCCTTCTCGGGGGATGCGAATGGCTACACCTTC. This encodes CASSPFSGDANGYTF.

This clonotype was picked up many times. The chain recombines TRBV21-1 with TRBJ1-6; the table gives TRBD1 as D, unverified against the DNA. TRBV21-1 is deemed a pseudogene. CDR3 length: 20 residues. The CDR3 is CASSKGDRLGRDNPNSPLHF. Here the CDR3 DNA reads TGTGCCAGTAGCAAGGGGGACCGTTTGGGTAGGGACAACCCTAATTCACCCCTCCACTTT.

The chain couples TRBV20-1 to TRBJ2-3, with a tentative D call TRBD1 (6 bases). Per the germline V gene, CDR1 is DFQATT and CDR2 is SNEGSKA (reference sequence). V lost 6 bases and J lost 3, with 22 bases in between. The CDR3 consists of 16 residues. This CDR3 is CSAPDRNREGTDTQYF. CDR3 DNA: TGCAGTGCACCCGACCGAAACAGGGAAGGAACAGATACGCAGTATTTT.

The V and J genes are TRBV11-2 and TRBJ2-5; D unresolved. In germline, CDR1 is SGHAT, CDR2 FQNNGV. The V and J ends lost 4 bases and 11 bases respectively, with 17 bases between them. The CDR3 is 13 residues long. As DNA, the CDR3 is TGTGCCAGCAGCTCCTCGGACGGGCTAGAGCAGTACTTC. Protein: CASSSSDGLEQYF.

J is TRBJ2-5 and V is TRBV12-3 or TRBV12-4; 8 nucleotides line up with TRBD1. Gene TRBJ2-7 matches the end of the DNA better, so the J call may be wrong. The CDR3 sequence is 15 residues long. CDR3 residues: CASSGARTGNYEQYF. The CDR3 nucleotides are TGTGCCAGCAGTGGAGCCCGGACAGGGAACTACGAGCAGTACTTC.

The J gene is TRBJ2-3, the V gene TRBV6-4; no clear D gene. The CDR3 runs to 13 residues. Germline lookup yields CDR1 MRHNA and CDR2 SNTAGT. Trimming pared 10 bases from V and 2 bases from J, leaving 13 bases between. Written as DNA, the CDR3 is TGTGCCACCCGGCCTACATACACAGATACGCAGTATTTT. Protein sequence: CATRPTYTDTQYF.

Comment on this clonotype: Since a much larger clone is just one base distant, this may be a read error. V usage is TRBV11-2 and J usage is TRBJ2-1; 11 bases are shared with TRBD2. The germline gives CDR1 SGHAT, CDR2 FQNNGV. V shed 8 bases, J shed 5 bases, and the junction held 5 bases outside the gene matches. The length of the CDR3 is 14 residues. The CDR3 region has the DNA TGTGCCAGCGGCCGACTAGCGGGACACAATGAGCAGTTCTTC. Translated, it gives CASGRLAGHNEQFF.

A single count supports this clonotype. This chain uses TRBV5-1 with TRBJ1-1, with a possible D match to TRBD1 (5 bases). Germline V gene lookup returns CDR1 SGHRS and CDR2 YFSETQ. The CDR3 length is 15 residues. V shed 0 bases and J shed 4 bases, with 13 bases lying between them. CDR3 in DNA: TGCGCCAGCAGCTTGGATGGGGGAAGTCGCACTGAAGCTTTCTTT. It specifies CASSLDGGSRTEAFF. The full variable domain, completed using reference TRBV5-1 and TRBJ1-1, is KAGVTQTPRYLIKTRGQQVTLSCSPISGHRSVSWYQQTPGQGLQFLFEYFSETQRNKGNFPGRFSGRQFSNSRSEMNVSTLELGDSALYLCASSLDGGSRTEAFFGQGTRLTVV.

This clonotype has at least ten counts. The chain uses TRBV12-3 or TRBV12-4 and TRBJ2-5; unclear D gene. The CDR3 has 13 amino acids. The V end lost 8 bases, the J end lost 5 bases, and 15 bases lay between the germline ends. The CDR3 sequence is CASAKPVEETQYF. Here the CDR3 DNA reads TGTGCCAGCGCGAAGCCCGTGGAGGAGACCCAGTACTTC.

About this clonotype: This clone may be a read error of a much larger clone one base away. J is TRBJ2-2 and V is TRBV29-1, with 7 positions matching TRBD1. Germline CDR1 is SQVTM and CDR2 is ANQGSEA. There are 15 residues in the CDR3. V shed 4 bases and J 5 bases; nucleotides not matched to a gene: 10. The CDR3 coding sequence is TGCAGCGTTGGTTTCCGGGACAGACGGACCGGGGAGCTGTTTTTT. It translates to CSVGFRDRRTGELFF.

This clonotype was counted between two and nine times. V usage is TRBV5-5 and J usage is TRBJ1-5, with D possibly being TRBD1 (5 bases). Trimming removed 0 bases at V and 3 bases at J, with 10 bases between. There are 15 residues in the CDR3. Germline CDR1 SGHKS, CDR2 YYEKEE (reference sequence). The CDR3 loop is CASSLVDNSNQPQHF. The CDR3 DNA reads TGTGCCAGCAGCTTGGTGGACAACTCCAATCAGCCCCAGCATTTT.

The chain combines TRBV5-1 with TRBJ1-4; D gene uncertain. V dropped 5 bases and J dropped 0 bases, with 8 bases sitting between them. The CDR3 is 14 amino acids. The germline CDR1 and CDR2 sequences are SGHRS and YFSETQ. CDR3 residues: CASRSQPTNEKLFF. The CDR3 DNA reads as TGCGCCAGCAGGAGTCAACCAACTAATGAAAAACTGTTTTTT.

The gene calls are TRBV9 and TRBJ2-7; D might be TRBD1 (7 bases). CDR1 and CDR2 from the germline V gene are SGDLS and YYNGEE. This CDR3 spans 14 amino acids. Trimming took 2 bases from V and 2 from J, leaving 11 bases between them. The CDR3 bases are TGTGCCAGCAGCGTCACAGGGGAGGCCTACGAGCAGTACTTC. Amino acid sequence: CASSVTGEAYEQYF.

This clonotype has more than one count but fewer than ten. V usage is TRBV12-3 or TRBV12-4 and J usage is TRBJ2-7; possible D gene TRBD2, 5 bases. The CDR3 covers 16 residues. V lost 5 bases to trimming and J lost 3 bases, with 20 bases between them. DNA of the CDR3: TGTGCCAGCAGTCGAAGAGGGTACAGAGGTGTCTACGAGCAGTACTTC. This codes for CASSRRGYRGVYEQYF.

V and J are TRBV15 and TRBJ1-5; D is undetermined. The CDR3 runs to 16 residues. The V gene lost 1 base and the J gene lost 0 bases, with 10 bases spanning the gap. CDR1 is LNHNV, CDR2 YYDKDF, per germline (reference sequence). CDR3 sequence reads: CATSRALGVSNQPQHF. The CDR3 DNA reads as TGTGCCACCAGCAGAGCGTTAGGCGTTAGCAATCAGCCCCAGCATTTT.

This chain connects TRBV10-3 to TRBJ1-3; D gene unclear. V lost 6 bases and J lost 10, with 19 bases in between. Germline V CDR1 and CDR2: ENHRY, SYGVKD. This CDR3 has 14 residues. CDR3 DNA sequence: TGTGCCATCAGGGAAAGGACGGGCGGAGGGACCATATATTTT. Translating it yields CAIRERTGGGTIYF.

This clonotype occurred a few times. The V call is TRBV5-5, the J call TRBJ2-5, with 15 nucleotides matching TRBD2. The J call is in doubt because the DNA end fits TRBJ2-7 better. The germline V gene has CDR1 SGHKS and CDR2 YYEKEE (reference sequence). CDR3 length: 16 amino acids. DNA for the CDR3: TGTGCCAGCAGCGCCAACCTGGGACTAGCGGGGGGCGAGCAGTACTTC. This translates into CASSANLGLAGGEQYF.

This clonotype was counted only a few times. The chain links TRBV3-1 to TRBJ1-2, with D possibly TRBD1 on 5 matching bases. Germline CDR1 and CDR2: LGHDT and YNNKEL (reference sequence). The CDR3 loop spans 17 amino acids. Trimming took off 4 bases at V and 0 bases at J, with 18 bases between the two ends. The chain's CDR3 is CASSRSGTEDANYGYTF. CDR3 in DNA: TGTGCCAGCAGCCGTTCCGGGACGGAGGACGCTAACTATGGCTACACCTTC.

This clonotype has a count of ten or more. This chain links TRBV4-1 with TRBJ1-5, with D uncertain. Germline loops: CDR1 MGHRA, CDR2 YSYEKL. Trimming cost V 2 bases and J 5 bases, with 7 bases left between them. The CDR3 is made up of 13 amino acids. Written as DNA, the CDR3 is TGCGCCAGCAGCCAACAACCGGATCAGCCCCAGCATTTT. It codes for CASSQQPDQPQHF.

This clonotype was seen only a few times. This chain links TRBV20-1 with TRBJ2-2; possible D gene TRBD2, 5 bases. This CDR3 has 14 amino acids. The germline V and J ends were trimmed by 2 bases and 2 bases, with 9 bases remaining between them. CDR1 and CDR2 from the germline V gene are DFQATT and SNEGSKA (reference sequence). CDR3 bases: TGCAGTGCTAGACGGGGAAGCAACACCGGGGAGCTGTTTTTT. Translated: CSARRGSNTGELFF.